The T cell receptor (beta chain) described here comes from a study of blood T cell repertoires in COVID-19. Across the whole study: COVID-19 samples from acute and convalescent phases originated in the United States, Italy and Spain.

Original analysis: Estimates of nucleated cell counts were drawn from the amplification of reference gene primers. Produced via immunoSEQ multiplex PCR; TCRdb's table is partial and in-frame only. D and trimming were read from the DNA, whereas the V and J calls and clone size are those reported in that table. The sample records about 94,000 clones, roughly 80% being singletons. Germline-derived CDR1 and CDR2 are MNHEY and SMNVEV (reference sequence). Trimming pared 8 bases from V and 0 bases from J, leaving 8 bases between. The CDR3 consists of 13 residues. Sequencing was performed on peripheral blood. The sequence came from a man aged 55-75 years with acute or convalescent COVID-19. The V and J genes are TRBV27 and TRBJ2-1; D is uncertain. This CDR3 is CASGSSSYNEQFF. For the CDR3, the DNA is TGTGCCAGCGGTTCGAGCTCCTACAATGAGCAGTTCTTC.